Listed below are T cell receptor beta chains from one sample, sequenced in a study of spatial heterogeneity in lung cancer. One entry per CDR3 protein, called by TCRdb with MiXCR from the 5' RACE reads. The sample holds roughly 120,000 distinct CDR3 sequences, 10% to 15% seen once. The sample in question was PBMCs, obtained at follow-up. The receptors shown here come from a male donor with early-stage non-small cell lung cancer. Each CDR3 is given with its conserved first and last residue. The order of the fields is D gene, J gene, clone size, V gene, CDR3 DNA, CDR3 protein. The D gene is left open where the match is weak. Clone size appears in some rows only: once, few, many, or a class for an expanded clone.

>.|TRBJ1-1|.|TRBV27
TGTGCCAGCAGCTCACATGGGGCCGTGAACACTGAAGCTTTCTTT
CASSSHGAVNTEAFF
>.|TRBJ1-1|.|TRBV6-1
TGTGCCAGCATTGGGGGGGGCTTGAACACTGAAGCTTTCTTT
CASIGGGLNTEAFF
>.|TRBJ2-7|many|TRBV28
TGTGCCAGCAGCCGGTACGAGCAGTACTTC
CASSRYEQYF
>.|TRBJ1-2|.|TRBV6-1
TGTGCCAGCAGTGAGGGTGGATCCCATGGCTACACCTTC
CASSEGGSHGYTF
>.|TRBJ2-7|few|TRBV5-6
TGTGCCAGCAGCAGAGTTCTCGAGCAGTACTTC
CASSRVLEQYF
>TRBD1|TRBJ2-7|few|TRBV13
TGTGCCAGCAGCTTAGCCGGGACAGAGGGCGCCGAGCAGTACTTC
CASSLAGTEGAEQYF
>TRBD1|TRBJ1-5|.|TRBV28
TGTGCCAGCAGTTTGCGGGGGACAGGGACGAGAAGCAATCAGCCCCAGCATTTT
CASSLRGTGTRSNQPQHF
>.|TRBJ2-7|.|TRBV11-3
TGTGCCAGCAGCTTGTACGTAGACAGCTACGAGCAGTACTTC
CASSLYVDSYEQYF
>TRBD2|TRBJ2-2|many|TRBV5-5
TGTGCCAGCAGCCGGGAGGCCGGGGAGCTGTTTTTT
CASSREAGELFF
>TRBD2|TRBJ2-3|once|TRBV29-1
TGCAGCGGCCGCGGGGGGCGGCATACGCAGTATTTT
CSGRGGRHTQYF
>.|TRBJ2-7|few|TRBV7-2
TGTGCCAGCAGCTTAACTAGTCCCTACGAGCAGTACTTC
CASSLTSPYEQYF
>TRBD2|TRBJ2-1|few|TRBV7-8
TGTGCCAGCAGCCGCAGGACTAGCGGGGGGCACAATGAGCAGTTCTTC
CASSRRTSGGHNEQFF
>.|TRBJ1-2|few|TRBV9
TGTGCCAGCAGCCCTGTTGACAGTCCCCTCTATGGCTACACCTTC
CASSPVDSPLYGYTF
>TRBD2|TRBJ2-3|.|TRBV9
TGTGCCAGCAGCGTAGCGGGGACTAGCGGGGGCGTCACAGATACGCAGTATTTT
CASSVAGTSGGVTDTQYF
>TRBD1|TRBJ1-1|many|TRBV27
TGTGCCAGCAGACTAGACAGGGACGAGAGTGAAGCTTTCTTT
CASRLDRDESEAFF
>.|TRBJ1-5|many|TRBV19
TGTGCCAGTAGTATAGTGGGGCCAGTCAATCAGCCCCAGCATTTT
CASSIVGPVNQPQHF
>TRBD1|TRBJ2-1|.|TRBV6-1
TGTGCCGGAAGAGCGTCCGACAGGGGAGCTTACTACAATGAGCAGTTCTTC
CAGRASDRGAYYNEQFF
>.|TRBJ2-1|.|TRBV5-6
TGTGCCAGCGGGGGACAAACTTCCAATGAGCAGTTCTTC
CASGGQTSNEQFF
>.|TRBJ1-2|.|TRBV7-2
TGTGCCAGCAGCTTAGATGCAGGGAACTATGGCTACACCTTC
CASSLDAGNYGYTF
>.|TRBJ1-1|few|TRBV6-2/TRBV6-3
TGTGCCAGCAGTTACGGTGAGGTTACTGAAGCTTTCTTT
CASSYGEVTEAFF
>.|TRBJ1-3|many|TRBV5-6
TGTGCCAGCAGCGGGGGGCCGCCCTCTGGAAACACCATATATTTT
CASSGGPPSGNTIYF
>TRBD1|TRBJ2-5|.|TRBV20-1
TGCAGTGCTAGAGATGCAGGGGGCCCCTGGAAGACCCAGTACTTC
CSARDAGGPWKTQYF
>TRBD1|TRBJ2-7|few|TRBV20-1
TGCAGTGCTGGGGGACAGGGGAGATACGAGCAGTACTTC
CSAGGQGRYEQYF
>TRBD1|TRBJ2-7|few|TRBV20-1
TGCAGTGCTAATTCCGGGACAGGGAGAACCTACGAGCAGTACTTC
CSANSGTGRTYEQYF
>TRBD1|TRBJ2-7|.|TRBV2
TGTGCCAGCAGGGCCCGGGACAGACGCTACGAGCAGTACTTC
CASRARDRRYEQYF
>.|TRBJ2-7|few|TRBV28
TGTGCCAGCAGTCCCGCTGCCCTTGGGGCTTACGAGCAGTACTTC
CASSPAALGAYEQYF
>.|TRBJ2-7|many|TRBV6-6
TGTGCCAGCAGTTACTCTCAGGGACAAAACTACGAGCAGTACTTC
CASSYSQGQNYEQYF
>TRBD1|TRBJ2-7|.|TRBV5-1
TGCGCCAGCAGCTTGGCAGGTCAGGGGGCCTACGAGCAGTACTTC
CASSLAGQGAYEQYF
>.|TRBJ1-3|.|TRBV12-3/TRBV12-4
TGTGCCAGCACCATGGGAAGAGGCACCATATATTTT
CASTMGRGTIYF
>.|TRBJ2-5|many|TRBV7-2
TGTGCCAGCAGCTCCCCCCTTGGCTCGGGGAGGACCCAGTACTTC
CASSSPLGSGRTQYF
>.|TRBJ2-5|.|TRBV12-3/TRBV12-4
TGTGCCAGCAGTTTAACCGGGACCCAGTACTTC
CASSLTGTQYF
>.|TRBJ2-7|many|TRBV11-2
TGTGCCAGCAGCTTCGGGACTTACTACGAGCAGTACTTC
CASSFGTYYEQYF
>.|TRBJ2-1|few|TRBV10-3
TGTGCCATCAGCCCGACTCAGCCCTACAATGAGCAGTTCTTC
CAISPTQPYNEQFF
>.|TRBJ2-1|.|TRBV30
TGTGCCTGGAGGATGAGGGGGATCTCCTACAATGAGCAGTTCTTC
CAWRMRGISYNEQFF
>.|TRBJ1-2|few|TRBV11-2
TGTGCCAGCAGCTTAGACACGGCCTATGGCTACACCTTC
CASSLDTAYGYTF
>.|TRBJ2-5|many|TRBV29-1
TGCAGCGTTGTCCCCAGCCAAGAGACCCAGTACTTC
CSVVPSQETQYF
>.|TRBJ2-1|many|TRBV12-3/TRBV12-4
TGTGCCAGCAGCCCAGCCAGCACGATAAACAATGAGCAGTTCTTC
CASSPASTINNEQFF
>.|TRBJ1-6|many|TRBV4-2
TGTGCCAGCAGCCAAGACAGGTTCAATTCACCCCTCCACTTT
CASSQDRFNSPLHF
>.|TRBJ2-5|.|TRBV6-5
TGTGCCAGCAGAACCAGGGAATCGGCAGAGACCCAGTACTTC
CASRTRESAETQYF
>.|TRBJ2-5|many|TRBV11-2
TGTGCCAGCAGCTTAGGGCAAGAGACCCAGTACTTC
CASSLGQETQYF
>TRBD1|TRBJ1-6|many|TRBV11-2
TGTGCCAGCAGCTTATGGACAGGGGCGGCCTATAATTCACCCCTCCACTTT
CASSLWTGAAYNSPLHF
>TRBD1|TRBJ1-2|.|TRBV19
TGTGCCAGTAGTATAGGCAGGGGGACTGGCTACACCTTC
CASSIGRGTGYTF
>TRBD1|TRBJ1-4|many|TRBV7-2
TGTGCCAGCAGCTCCCGTCCGACAGGGGGCGGAAAACTGTTTTTT
CASSSRPTGGGKLFF
>.|TRBJ1-2|many|TRBV29-1
TGCAGCGTTTGGGATTATGGCTACACCTTC
CSVWDYGYTF
>TRBD1|TRBJ2-3|many|TRBV29-1
TGCAGCGTTATGGGACAGGGGGCGTTAGATACGCAGTATTTT
CSVMGQGALDTQYF
>TRBD1|TRBJ1-5|.|TRBV6-5
TGTGCCAGCAGTTACCGGACAGGGCCAAACCAGCCCCAGCATTTT
CASSYRTGPNQPQHF